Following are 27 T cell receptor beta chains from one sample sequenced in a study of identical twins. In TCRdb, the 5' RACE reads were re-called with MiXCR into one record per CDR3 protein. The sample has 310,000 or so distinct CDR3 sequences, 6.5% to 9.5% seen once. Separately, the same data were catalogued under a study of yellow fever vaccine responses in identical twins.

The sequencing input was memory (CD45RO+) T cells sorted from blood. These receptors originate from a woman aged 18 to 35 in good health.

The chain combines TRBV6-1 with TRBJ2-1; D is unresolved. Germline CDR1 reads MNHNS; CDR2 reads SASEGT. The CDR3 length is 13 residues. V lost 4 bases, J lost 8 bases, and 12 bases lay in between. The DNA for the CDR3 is TGTGCCAGCAGTGGCCTTTTGGGCTATGAGCAGTTCTTC. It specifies CASSGLLGYEQFF.

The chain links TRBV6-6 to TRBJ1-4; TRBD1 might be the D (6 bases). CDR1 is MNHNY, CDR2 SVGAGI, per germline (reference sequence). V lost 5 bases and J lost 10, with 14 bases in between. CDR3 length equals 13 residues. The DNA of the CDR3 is TGTGCCAGCAGTCGACAGGCAGACCGAAAACTGTTTTTT. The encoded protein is CASSRQADRKLFF.

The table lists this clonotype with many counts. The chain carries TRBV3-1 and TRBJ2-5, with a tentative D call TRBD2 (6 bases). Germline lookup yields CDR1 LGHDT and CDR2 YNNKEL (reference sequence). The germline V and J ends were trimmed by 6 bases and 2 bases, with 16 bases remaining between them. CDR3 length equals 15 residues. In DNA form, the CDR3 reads TGTGCCAGCAGACCCAGCGGGCCGGTTCAAGAGACCCAGTACTTC. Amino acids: CASRPSGPVQETQYF.

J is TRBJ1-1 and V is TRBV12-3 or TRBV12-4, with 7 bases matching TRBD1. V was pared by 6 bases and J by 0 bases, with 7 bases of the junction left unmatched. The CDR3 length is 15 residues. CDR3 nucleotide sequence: TGTGCCAGCAGGTACAACAGGGGCCTGAACACTGAAGCTTTCTTT. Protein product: CASRYNRGLNTEAFF.

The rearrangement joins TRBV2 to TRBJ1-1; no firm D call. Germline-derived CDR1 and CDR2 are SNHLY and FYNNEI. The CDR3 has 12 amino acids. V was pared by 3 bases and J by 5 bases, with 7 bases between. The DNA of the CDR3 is TGTGCCAGCAGTGAGATGGATACTGAAGCTTTCTTT. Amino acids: CASSEMDTEAFF.

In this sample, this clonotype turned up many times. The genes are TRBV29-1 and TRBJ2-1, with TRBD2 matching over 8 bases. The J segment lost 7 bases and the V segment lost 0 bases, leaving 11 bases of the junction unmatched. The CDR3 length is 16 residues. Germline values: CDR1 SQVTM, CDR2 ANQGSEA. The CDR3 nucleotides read TGCAGCGTTGAAGACCCCGGGACTAGTAGTATGAATGAGCAGTTCTTC. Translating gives CSVEDPGTSSMNEQFF.

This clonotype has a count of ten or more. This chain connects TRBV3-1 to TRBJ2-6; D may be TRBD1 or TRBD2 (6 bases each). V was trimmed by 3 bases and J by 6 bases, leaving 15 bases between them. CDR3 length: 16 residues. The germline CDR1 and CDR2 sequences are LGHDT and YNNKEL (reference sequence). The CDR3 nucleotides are TGTGCCAGCAGCCATGGGGGGCAGGGAGCGGCCAACGTCCTGACTTTC. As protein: CASSHGGQGAANVLTF.

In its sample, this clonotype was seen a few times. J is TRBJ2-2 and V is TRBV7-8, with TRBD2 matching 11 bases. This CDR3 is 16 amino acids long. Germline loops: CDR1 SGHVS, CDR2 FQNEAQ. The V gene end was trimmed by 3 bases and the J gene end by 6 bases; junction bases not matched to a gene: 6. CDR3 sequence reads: CASSFLSGGAPGELFF. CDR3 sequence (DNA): TGTGCCAGCAGCTTCCTTAGCGGGGGGGCACCCGGGGAGCTGTTTTTT.

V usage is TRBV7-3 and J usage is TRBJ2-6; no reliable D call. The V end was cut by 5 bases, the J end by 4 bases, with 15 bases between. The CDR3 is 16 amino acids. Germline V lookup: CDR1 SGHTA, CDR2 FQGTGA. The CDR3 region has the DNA TGTGCCAGCAGCCAACAACCCCCCTCCGGGGCCAACGTCCTGACTTTC. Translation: CASSQQPPSGANVLTF.

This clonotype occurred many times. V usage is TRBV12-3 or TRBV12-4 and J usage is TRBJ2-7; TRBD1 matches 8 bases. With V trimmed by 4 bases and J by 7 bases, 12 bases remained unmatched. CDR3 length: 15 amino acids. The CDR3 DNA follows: TGTGCCAGCAGTTACCTGGACAGGGAGCTCTGGGAGCAGTACTTC. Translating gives CASSYLDRELWEQYF.

CDR3 DNA sequence: TGCGCCAGCAGTCAATCGATTGGGGGAAGGGCGTATACCGGGGAGCTGTTTTTT. Translated, it gives CASSQSIGGRAYTGELFF. V and J are TRBV23-1 and TRBJ2-2; TRBD1 or TRBD2 may be the D gene (5 bases each). TRBV23-1 is identified as an open reading frame with a role that is uncertain. Trimming removed 0 bases from V and 5 bases from J, with 19 bases in between. The CDR3 runs to 18 residues.

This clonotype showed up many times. CDR3 DNA sequence: TGTGCCAGCAGTGGAAGGGGATTGGGTGAGCAGTACTTC. Amino acid sequence: CASSGRGLGEQYF. The chain carries TRBV25-1 and TRBJ2-7, with D possibly TRBD1 on 5 matching bases. V lost 4 bases and J lost 7, with 14 bases in between. The CDR3 has 13 amino acids. Germline V CDR1 and CDR2: MGHDK, SYGVNS.

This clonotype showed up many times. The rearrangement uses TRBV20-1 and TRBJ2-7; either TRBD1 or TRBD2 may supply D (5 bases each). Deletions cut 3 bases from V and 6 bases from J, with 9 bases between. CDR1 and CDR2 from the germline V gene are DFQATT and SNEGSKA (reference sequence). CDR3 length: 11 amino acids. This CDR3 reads CSASSGLEQYF. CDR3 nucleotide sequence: TGCAGTGCTAGCTCGGGGCTCGAGCAGTACTTC.

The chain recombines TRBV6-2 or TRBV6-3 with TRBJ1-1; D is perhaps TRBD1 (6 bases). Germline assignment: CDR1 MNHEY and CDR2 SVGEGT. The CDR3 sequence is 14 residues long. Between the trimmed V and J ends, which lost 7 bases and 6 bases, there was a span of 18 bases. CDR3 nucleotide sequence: TGTGCCAGCAATCTACAGGGATTCATGGCTGAAGCTTTCTTT. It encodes CASNLQGFMAEAFF.

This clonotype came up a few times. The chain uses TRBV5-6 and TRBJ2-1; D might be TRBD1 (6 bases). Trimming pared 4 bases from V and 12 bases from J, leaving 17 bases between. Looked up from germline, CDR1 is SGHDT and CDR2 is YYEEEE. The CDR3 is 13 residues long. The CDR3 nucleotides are TGTGCCAGCAGCAAGACAGGCACGTGGGGGCAGTTCTTC. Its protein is CASSKTGTWGQFF.

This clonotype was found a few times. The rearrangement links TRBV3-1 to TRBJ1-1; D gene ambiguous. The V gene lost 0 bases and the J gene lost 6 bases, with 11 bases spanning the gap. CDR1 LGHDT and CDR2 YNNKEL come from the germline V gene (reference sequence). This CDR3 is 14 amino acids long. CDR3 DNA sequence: TGTGCCAGCAGCCAAGATATCGGGAGAGCTGAAGCTTTCTTT. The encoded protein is CASSQDIGRAEAFF.

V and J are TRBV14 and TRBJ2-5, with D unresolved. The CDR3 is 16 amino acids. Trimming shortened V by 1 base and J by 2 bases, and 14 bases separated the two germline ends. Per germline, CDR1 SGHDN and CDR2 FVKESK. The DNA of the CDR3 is TGTGCCAGCAGCCAAGTCGGACCTCACTTTCAAGAGACCCAGTACTTC. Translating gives CASSQVGPHFQETQYF.

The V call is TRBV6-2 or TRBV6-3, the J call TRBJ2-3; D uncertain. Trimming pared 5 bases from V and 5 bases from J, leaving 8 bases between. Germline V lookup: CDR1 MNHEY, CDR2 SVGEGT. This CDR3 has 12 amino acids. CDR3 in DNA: TGTGCCAGCAGTACGCGCCTAGATACGCAGTATTTT. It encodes CASSTRLDTQYF.

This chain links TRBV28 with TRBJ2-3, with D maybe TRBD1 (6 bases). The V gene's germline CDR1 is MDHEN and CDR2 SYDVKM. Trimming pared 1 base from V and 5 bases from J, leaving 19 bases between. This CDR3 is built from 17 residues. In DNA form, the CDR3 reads TGTGCCAGCAGTTTATTGGGGGCAGGGCGAGGGAAAGATACGCAGTATTTT. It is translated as CASSLLGAGRGKDTQYF.

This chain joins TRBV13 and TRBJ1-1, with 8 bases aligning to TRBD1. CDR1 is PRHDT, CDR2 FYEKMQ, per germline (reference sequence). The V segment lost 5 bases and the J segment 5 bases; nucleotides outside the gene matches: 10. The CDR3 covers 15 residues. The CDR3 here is CASSRTGQGGTEAFF. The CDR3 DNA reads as TGTGCCAGCAGCCGTACCGGACAGGGTGGGACTGAAGCTTTCTTT.

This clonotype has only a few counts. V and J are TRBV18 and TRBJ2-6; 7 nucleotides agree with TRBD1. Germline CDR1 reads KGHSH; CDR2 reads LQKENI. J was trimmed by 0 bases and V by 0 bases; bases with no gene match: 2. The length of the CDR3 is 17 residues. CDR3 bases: TGTGCCAGCTCACCACCGGGACAGAGCTCTGGGGCCAACGTCCTGACTTTC. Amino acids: CASSPPGQSSGANVLTF.

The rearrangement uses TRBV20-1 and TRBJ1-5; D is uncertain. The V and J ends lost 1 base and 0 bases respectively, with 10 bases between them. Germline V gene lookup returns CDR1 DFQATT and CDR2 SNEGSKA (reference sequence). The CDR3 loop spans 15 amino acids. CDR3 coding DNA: TGCAGTGCTAGAGTCGGGGTTTATAGCAATCAGCCCCAGCATTTT. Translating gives CSARVGVYSNQPQHF.

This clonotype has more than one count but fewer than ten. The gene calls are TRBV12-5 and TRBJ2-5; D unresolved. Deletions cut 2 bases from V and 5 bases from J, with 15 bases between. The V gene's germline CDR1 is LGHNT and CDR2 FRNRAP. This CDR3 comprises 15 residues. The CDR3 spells CASGLIVGIMETQYF. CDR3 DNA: TGTGCTAGTGGTTTGATAGTGGGCATAATGGAGACCCAGTACTTC.

CDR3: CASSPRSSGTDTQYF. CDR3 in DNA: TGTGCCAGCAGTCCCCGATCTAGCGGCACAGATACGCAGTATTTT. The V gene is TRBV12-3 or TRBV12-4, the J gene TRBJ2-3; possible D gene TRBD2, 6 bases. This CDR3 is 15 amino acids long. Trimming removed 5 bases from V and 1 base from J, with 13 bases in between.

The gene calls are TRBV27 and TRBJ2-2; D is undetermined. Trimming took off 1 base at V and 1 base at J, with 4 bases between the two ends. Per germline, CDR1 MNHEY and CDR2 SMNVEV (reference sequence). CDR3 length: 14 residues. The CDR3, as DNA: TGTGCCAGCAGTTTATGGTTGAACACCGGGGAGCTGTTTTTT. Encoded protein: CASSLWLNTGELFF.

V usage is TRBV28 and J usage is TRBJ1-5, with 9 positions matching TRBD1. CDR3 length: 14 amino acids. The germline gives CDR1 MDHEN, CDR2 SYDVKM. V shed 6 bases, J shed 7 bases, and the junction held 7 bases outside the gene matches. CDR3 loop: CASRRGQGGQPQHF. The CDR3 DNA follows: TGTGCCAGCAGGCGGGGACAGGGCGGGCAGCCCCAGCATTTT.

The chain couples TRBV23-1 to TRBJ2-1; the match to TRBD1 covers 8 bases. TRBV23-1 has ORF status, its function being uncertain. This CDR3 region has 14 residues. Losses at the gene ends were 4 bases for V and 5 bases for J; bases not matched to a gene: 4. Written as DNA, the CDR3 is TGCGCCAGCAGTCCGACAGGGGTCGACAATGAGCAGTTCTTC. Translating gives CASSPTGVDNEQFF.